Below are 26 T cell receptor beta chains sequenced from a single sample in a study of cytomegalovirus exposure and HLA in healthy donors. The study ran its PCR with 60 Vbeta and 13 Jbeta primers. Here immunoSEQ multiplex PCR was the method, and the copy in TCRdb shows in-frame clones only, minus some. Of 100,000 or so clones listed, more than 65% are singletons. Sequencing input: PBMCs. The origin of the receptors is a man between 25 and 39 years old in good health and CMV-seronegative.

The chain is built from TRBV7-9 and TRBJ1-2; 10 bases are a match to TRBD1. In germline, CDR1 is SEHNR, CDR2 FQNEAQ (reference sequence). This CDR3 comprises 16 residues. V trimming: 1 base; J trimming: 6 bases; junction bases outside the gene matches: 8. The chain's CDR3 is CASSLDYFGTGDGYTF. CDR3 DNA sequence: TGTGCCAGCAGCTTAGACTATTTTGGGACAGGGGATGGCTACACCTTC. Complete variable domain (other parts from reference TRBV7-9 and TRBJ1-2): DTGVSQNPRHKITKRGQNVTFRCDPISEHNRLYWYRQTLGQGPEFLTYFQNEAQLEKSRLLSDRFSAERPKGSFSTLEIQRTEQGDSAMYLCASSLDYFGTGDGYTFGSGTRLTVV.

V is TRBV5-4 and J is TRBJ2-3; weak D call: TRBD2 (7 bases). Trimming took off 6 bases at V and 1 base at J, with 15 bases between the two ends. The CDR3 totals 15 residues. CDR1 and CDR2 (germline): SGHNT, YYREEE (reference sequence). Here the CDR3 DNA reads TGTGCCAGCACCTCGGGGGGCCATGGCACAGATACGCAGTATTTT. Encoded protein: CASTSGGHGTDTQYF. The full variable domain, completed using reference TRBV5-4 and TRBJ2-3, is ETGVTQSPTHLIKTRGQQVTLRCSSQSGHNTVSWYQQALGQGPQFIFQYYREEENGRGNFPPRFSGLQFPNYSSELNVNALELDDSALYLCASTSGGHGTDTQYFGPGTRLTVL.

V usage is TRBV19 and J usage is TRBJ2-7; TRBD1 aligns across 9 bases. Germline V lookup: CDR1 LNHDA, CDR2 SQIVND (reference sequence). Trimming took 4 bases from V and 2 from J; bases not matched to a gene: 9. The CDR3 sequence is 16 residues long. The CDR3 region has the DNA TGTGCCAGTAGTAGCCACCGGGACAGGGTCCCCTACGAGCAGTACTTC. Protein sequence: CASSSHRDRVPYEQYF.

The chain combines TRBV6-4 with TRBJ2-1; D perhaps matches TRBD2 (5 bases). Trimming removed 5 bases from V and 3 bases from J, with 8 bases in between. Germline V gives CDR1 MRHNA, CDR2 SNTAGT. CDR3 length: 13 residues. The CDR3 spells CASSPGDYNEQFF. CDR3 in DNA: TGTGCCAGCAGTCCCGGGGACTACAATGAGCAGTTCTTC.

J is TRBJ2-7 and V is TRBV28; D might be TRBD2 (5 bases). Germline V gives CDR1 MDHEN, CDR2 SYDVKM. With 4 bases removed from V and 1 base from J, the gap between germline ends came to 8 bases. This CDR3 is 13 amino acids long. CDR3 residues: CASSYGKSYEQYF. The CDR3 DNA is TGTGCCAGCAGTTACGGGAAGTCCTACGAGCAGTACTTC.

This clone came up a few times. The chain carries TRBV5-1 and TRBJ2-7; 11 bases are shared with TRBD1. J lost 5 bases, V lost 4 bases, and 5 bases had no gene match. The CDR3 runs 14 residues. From germline, CDR1 is SGHRS and CDR2 YFSETQ. The chain's CDR3 is CASSPSGQGDEQYF. CDR3 DNA: TGCGCCAGCAGCCCATCGGGACAGGGGGACGAGCAGTACTTC.

In its sample, this clone was seen a few times. The V gene is TRBV28, the J gene TRBJ1-1; perhaps TRBD1 as D (5 bases). V lost 2 bases, J lost 1 base, and 14 bases lay in between. In germline, CDR1 is MDHEN, CDR2 SYDVKM. There are 16 residues in the CDR3. CDR3 sequence (DNA): TGTGCCAGCAGTTTAGGTGGCAGGGCTCGGAACACTGAAGCTTTCTTT. Encoded protein: CASSLGGRARNTEAFF.

This clone showed up just a few times. This sequence joins TRBV18 and TRBJ2-7; TRBD1 aligns across 8 bases. The CDR3 contains 15 residues. V lost 4 bases, J lost 2 bases, and 7 bases stayed unmatched. The V gene's germline CDR1 is KGHSH and CDR2 LQKENI. For the CDR3, the DNA is TGTGCCAGCTCACGAAGACAGGGGACCCCCTACGAGCAGTACTTC. This gives the protein CASSRRQGTPYEQYF.

This clone was observed once. The rearrangement links TRBV28 to TRBJ1-5; D is unclear. The CDR3 has 11 amino acids. Germline V gene sequence: CDR1 MDHEN, CDR2 SYDVKM. The V end was cut by 3 bases, the J end by 6 bases, with 3 bases between. As DNA, the CDR3 is TGTGCCAGCAGTTTTATTCAGCCCCAGCATTTT. Translation gives CASSFIQPQHF.

CDR3 nucleotide sequence: TGTGCCAGCAGTCAGTGGCTAGCGGGCTACAATGAGCAGTTCTTC. It encodes CASSQWLAGYNEQFF. The chain uses TRBV27 and TRBJ2-1; 8 nucleotides align to TRBD2. Germline loops: CDR1 MNHEY, CDR2 SMNVEV (reference sequence). The ends lost 5 bases at V and 3 bases at J; junction bases unmatched: 6. The CDR3 is 15 residues long.

The chain combines TRBV2 with TRBJ2-5; no firm D call. Trimming left V 5 bases short and J 0 bases short, with 7 bases between. Germline CDR1 is SNHLY and CDR2 is FYNNEI. The CDR3 spans 13 residues. The DNA for the CDR3 is TGTGCCAGCAGTAACCGGGACCAAGAGACCCAGTACTTC. Its protein is CASSNRDQETQYF.

The V gene is TRBV7-2, the J gene TRBJ2-2, with D possibly TRBD1 on 5 matching bases. With 5 bases removed from V and 6 bases from J, the gap between germline ends came to 10 bases. CDR3 length: 13 amino acids. The V gene's germline CDR1 is SGHTA and CDR2 FQGNSA. In DNA, the CDR3 is TGTGCCAGCAGCCCGTACAGGTCCGGGGAGCTGTTTTTT. This codes for CASSPYRSGELFF.

V is TRBV28 and J is TRBJ2-3; 12 bases match TRBD2. CDR1 is MDHEN, CDR2 SYDVKM, per germline. Unmatched junction bases numbered 6, after V lost 6 bases and J lost 8 bases. This CDR3 contains 14 residues. The CDR3 here is CASRTSGSRSTQYF. CDR3 bases: TGTGCCAGCAGGACTAGCGGGAGTAGGAGTACGCAGTATTTT.

The chain couples TRBV5-4 to TRBJ1-4, with TRBD1 matching over 9 bases. V gave up 4 bases and J gave up 5 bases; unmatched junction bases: 6. Germline lookup yields CDR1 SGHNT and CDR2 YYREEE (reference sequence). CDR3 length equals 15 residues. Here the CDR3 DNA reads TGTGCCAGCAGCGTTACGGGACAGGGCAATGAAAAACTGTTTTTT. Protein: CASSVTGQGNEKLFF.

The rearrangement links TRBV6-5 to TRBJ2-7; 10 bases match TRBD2. CDR3 length equals 14 residues. With V trimmed by 6 bases and J by 7 bases, 9 bases remained unmatched. Germline-derived CDR1 and CDR2 are MNHEY and SVGAGI. In nucleotides, the CDR3 is TGTGCCAGCAGGGCTAGCGGGAGTGCTCAGGAGCAGTACTTC. It specifies CASRASGSAQEQYF.

The DNA of the CDR3 is TGCAGCGTTGGGGACTTCTGGGCCCGCTCTGGGGCCAACGTCCTGACTTTC. Its translation: CSVGDFWARSGANVLTF. The J gene is TRBJ2-6, the V gene TRBV29-1, with D perhaps matching TRBD2 (6 bases). The CDR3 length is 17 residues. Trimming took off 4 bases at V and 0 bases at J, with 16 bases between the two ends. Germline CDR1 SQVTM, CDR2 ANQGSEA.

The chain recombines TRBV7-2 with TRBJ2-7, with D hard to call. V lost 1 base and J 0 bases, leaving 22 bases between the germline ends. CDR1 is SGHTA, CDR2 FQGNSA, per germline. The CDR3 has 19 residues. CDR3 amino acids: CASSLEFLLPSASSYEQYF. The DNA for the CDR3 is TGTGCCAGCAGCTTAGAGTTTCTACTACCCAGCGCCAGCTCCTACGAGCAGTACTTC.

V and J are TRBV4-1 and TRBJ1-1; D uncertain. Between the trimmed V and J ends, which lost 0 bases and 3 bases, there was a span of 11 bases. The CDR3 is 15 amino acids. The V gene's germline CDR1 is MGHRA and CDR2 YSYEKL. The CDR3 bases are TGCGCCAGCAGCCAAGATTCGGTTTTTGACACTGAAGCTTTCTTT. As protein: CASSQDSVFDTEAFF.

The chain has TRBV18 and TRBJ2-1; weak D call: TRBD1 (6 bases). With 2 bases removed from V and 5 bases from J, the gap between germline ends came to 13 bases. Germline CDR1 reads KGHSH; CDR2 reads LQKENI. The CDR3 loop spans 15 amino acids. DNA of the CDR3: TGTGCCAGCTCACCAAGGCAGGGGCAGAACAATGAGCAGTTCTTC. Translated: CASSPRQGQNNEQFF.

The chain carries TRBV18 and TRBJ1-1, with D hard to call. V gave up 3 bases and J gave up 0 bases, with 11 bases separating them. The germline gives CDR1 KGHSH, CDR2 LQKENI. The CDR3 contains 15 residues. CDR3 coding DNA: TGTGCCAGCTCACCTGGGCAGAACATGAACACTGAAGCTTTCTTT. This codes for CASSPGQNMNTEAFF. The full variable domain, in which reference TRBV18 and TRBJ1-1 provide the parts outside the CDR3, is NAGVMQNPRHLVRRRGQEARLRCSPMKGHSHVYWYRQLPEEGLKFMVYLQKENIIDESGMPKERFSAEFPKEGPSILRIQQVVRGDSAAYFCASSPGQNMNTEAFFGQGTRLTVV.

J is TRBJ2-5 and V is TRBV7-2, with D possibly matching TRBD2 (8 bases). The end of the DNA is better explained by TRBJ2-7, so the J call may be wrong. Germline-derived CDR1 and CDR2 are SGHTA and FQGNSA. The CDR3 has 18 residues. The CDR3: CASSLRDRLTSASYEQYF. CDR3 coding DNA: TGTGCCAGCAGCCTCCGGGACAGATTGACTAGCGCATCCTACGAGCAGTACTTC.

This chain connects TRBV7-2 to TRBJ2-1; 9 bases map to TRBD2. J was trimmed by 3 bases and V by 6 bases; bases with no gene match: 6. The CDR3 extends over 15 amino acids. Germline CDR1 is SGHTA and CDR2 is FQGNSA. The CDR3 DNA sequence: TGTGCCAGCAGTAGGAGTAGCGGGAGCTACAATGAGCAGTTCTTC. It translates to CASSRSSGSYNEQFF.

The V call is TRBV30, the J call TRBJ1-1, with D possibly matching TRBD1 (5 bases). This CDR3 is built from 15 residues. Germline loops: CDR1 GTSNPN, CDR2 SVGIG (reference sequence). CDR3 DNA sequence: TGTGGTTCGTCCCGGGGGGGAGCGGGGACCACTGAAGCTTTCTTT. Its protein is CGSSRGGAGTTEAFF. Variable domain in full (rest from reference TRBV30 and TRBJ1-1): SQTIHQWPATLVQPVGSPLSLECTVEGTSNPNLYWYRQAAGRGLQLLFYSVGIGQISSEVPQNLSASRPQDRQFILSSKKLLLSDSGFYLCGSSRGGAGTTEAFFGQGTRLTVV.

The rearrangement links TRBV4-3 to TRBJ1-5; no clear D gene. The V end was cut by 0 bases, the J end by 9 bases, with 12 bases between. Germline V gene sequence: CDR1 LGHNA, CDR2 YSLEER. This CDR3 comprises 14 residues. In nucleotides, the CDR3 is TGCGCCAGCAGCCAAGACTGGAGGGAGGTGCCCCAGCATTTT. Its translation: CASSQDWREVPQHF.

This clone has more than one count but fewer than ten. V and J are TRBV2 and TRBJ2-5; TRBD2 matches 12 bases. After removal of 6 bases from V and 4 bases from J, the junction contained 12 bases not matched to a gene. CDR1 SNHLY and CDR2 FYNNEI come from the germline V gene. This CDR3 has 17 amino acids. CDR3 protein: CASRGGLAGGPVETQYF. The CDR3 DNA is TGTGCCAGCAGGGGGGGGCTAGCGGGAGGGCCCGTAGAGACCCAGTACTTC. The variable domain in full, completed from reference TRBV2 and TRBJ2-5, reads EPEVTQTPSHQVTQMGQEVILRCVPISNHLYFYWYRQILGQKVEFLVSFYNNEISEKSEIFDDQFSVERPDGSNFTLKIRSTKLEDSAMYFCASRGGLAGGPVETQYFGPGTRLLVL.

The chain joins TRBV10-3 to TRBJ1-1; D unresolved. V was clipped by 6 bases and J by 2 bases, with 10 bases between them. Germline CDR1 reads ENHRY; CDR2 reads SYGVKD. The CDR3 has 13 amino acids. CDR3 protein: CAISPGFNTEAFF. CDR3 DNA sequence: TGTGCCATCAGCCCGGGGTTTAACACTGAAGCTTTCTTT.